The clone carrying this TCR beta chain was counted a few times. This CDR3 is 15 amino acids long. The V end lost 2 bases, the J end lost 2 bases, and 10 bases lay between the germline ends. Germline V gives CDR1 KGHSH, CDR2 LQKENI. This specimen comes from a study of PD-L1 blockade in urothelial cancer. Clones were read by immunoSEQ multiplex PCR, and TCRdb kept only the in-frame ones, dropping some. The sample yields about 70,000 clones, roughly 80% seen once. The starting material was PBMCs, obtained around atezolizumab (anti-PD-L1) treatment. This sequence originates from a man between 65 and 85 years old with urothelial cancer. This chain uses TRBV18 with TRBJ1-3, with D perhaps matching TRBD1 (5 bases). Written as DNA, the CDR3 is TGTGCCAGCTCACCAAACCAGGGCGCTGGAAACACCATATATTTT. It encodes CASSPNQGAGNTIYF.